The sequence of this T cell receptor beta chain was determined in a study of blood T cell repertoires in COVID-19. Across the study: Material from acute and convalescent COVID-19 was sourced from the United States, Italy and Spain.

The authors' processing: Amplification from reference gene primers served as the basis for estimated nucleated cell counts. Clones were sequenced by immunoSEQ multiplex PCR, and TCRdb holds only the in-frame ones, with some missing. The V and J calls and clone size come from that table; D and trimming were worked out from the DNA. The sample comprises 250,000 or so clones, about four fifths of which are singletons, and more than 1.5% rests with the top ten. CDR3 length: 16 residues. Unmatched junction bases numbered 9, after V lost 4 bases and J lost 3 bases. Germline assignment: CDR1 MNHNS and CDR2 SASEGT.

This clonotype was sampled from a woman in her 40s who had recovered from COVID-19. The chain combines TRBV6-1 with TRBJ2-7, with 10 bases matching TRBD1. Sequenced input: peripheral blood. The DNA of the CDR3 is TGTGCCAGCAGTGCCCACCGGGACAGGGGTCTCTACGAGCAGTACTTC. It codes for CASSAHRDRGLYEQYF.